This is a list of T cell receptor beta chains from one sample in a study of OX40 agonist ivuxolimab in advanced cancers. TCRdb keeps only in-frame clones here, not all; method: immunoSEQ multiplex PCR. The repertoire holds over 70,000 clones, 90% seen once, with 0.4% to 0.55% in the top ten. The sequencing used CD4+ or CD8+ T cells sorted from blood, collected in a trial of the OX40 agonist ivuxolimab. These receptors all come from an adult with an advanced solid tumor such as melanoma, head and neck, liver or kidney cancer. Both conserved end residues are part of each CDR3. The order of the fields is CDR3 DNA, CDR3 protein, D gene, J gene, V gene, clone size. A D gene is named only where the DNA matches it firmly. The listing skips clone size in some rows; elsewhere it reads once, few, many or a size class.

TGTGCCAGCAGTCCCGGACAGGGGATAAACTACGAGCAGTACTTC | CASSPGQGINYEQYF | TRBD1 | TRBJ2-7 | TRBV27 | .
TGTGCCAGCAGTGCGGCGGCTGTAGAAGAGACCCAGTACTTC | CASSAAAVEETQYF | . | TRBJ2-5 | TRBV2 | .
TGTGCCATCAGTGTCAGGGGAGAGACCCAGTACTTC | CAISVRGETQYF | . | TRBJ2-5 | TRBV10-3 | .
TGTGCCAGCAGACGCTGGATCCTGGGCACCGGGGAGCTGTTTTTT | CASRRWILGTGELFF | . | TRBJ2-2 | TRBV6-5 | once
TGTGCCAGCAGCTCGGGACAGAGTAATGAAAAACTGTTTTTT | CASSSGQSNEKLFF | TRBD1 | TRBJ1-4 | TRBV7-2 | .
TGTGCCACCAGCAGAGGAGATACGCAGTATTTT | CATSRGDTQYF | . | TRBJ2-3 | TRBV15 | .
TGCGCCAGCAGTCCAGATAAAACTAGCGCCCAAGAGACCCAGTACTTC | CASSPDKTSAQETQYF | TRBD2 | TRBJ2-5 | TRBV10-1 | .
TGTGCCAGCAGCCCGGGACTAGCGGGATACTACAATGAGCAGTTCTTC | CASSPGLAGYYNEQFF | TRBD2 | TRBJ2-1 | TRBV7-6 | .
TGTGCCAGCAGTGAAGCTGCCGGGAGTTTTCCCACAGATACGCAGTATTTT | CASSEAAGSFPTDTQYF | . | TRBJ2-3 | TRBV2 | .
TGTGCCAGCAGTCCACGGACCGGGGTCGAAAAACTGTTTTTT | CASSPRTGVEKLFF | . | TRBJ1-4 | TRBV27 | .
TGCGCCAGCAGCTTGGATCCTAGCGGGAGGGGGCTGACCCAGTACTTC | CASSLDPSGRGLTQYF | TRBD2 | TRBJ2-5 | TRBV5-1 | .
TGCAGCGTTGTGGTAGCGGGGACGAACACCGGGGAGCTGTTTTTT | CSVVVAGTNTGELFF | TRBD2 | TRBJ2-2 | TRBV29-1 | .
TGCGCCAGCAGTACTTGGGGACTAGCGGGTATCAGCTCCTACAATGAGCAGTTCTTC | CASSTWGLAGISSYNEQFF | TRBD2 | TRBJ2-1 | TRBV10-1 | .
TGTGCCAGCTCTACGGGACAAGAGGTACATACGCAGTATTTT | CASSTGQEVHTQYF | . | TRBJ2-3 | TRBV9 | few
TGTGCCAGCAGCTTGCAGGAGGCCAAAAACATTCAGTACTTC | CASSLQEAKNIQYF | . | TRBJ2-4 | TRBV5-6 | .
TGTGCCAGCAGTCCCTTAGGGGCAAGGGAGACCCAGTACTTC | CASSPLGARETQYF | . | TRBJ2-5 | TRBV27 | .
TGTGCCAGCAGCTTGGCAAGTTTCTACGAGCAGTACTTC | CASSLASFYEQYF | . | TRBJ2-7 | TRBV5-6 | .
TGTGCCAGCAGTTTCGAGGTCGGGGAGCTGTTTTTT | CASSFEVGELFF | . | TRBJ2-2 | TRBV7-2 | .
TGCAGCGTTGCCGCAACAGGGTCGGCAAACATTCAGTACTTC | CSVAATGSANIQYF | . | TRBJ2-4 | TRBV29-1 | .
TGTGCCAGCAGCTCCCTAGCGGGAACCTACGAGCAGTACTTC | CASSSLAGTYEQYF | TRBD2 | TRBJ2-7 | TRBV7-2 | .
TGTGCCAGCAGTTTAGAGTGGACTTATAATTCACCCCTCCACTTT | CASSLEWTYNSPLHF | . | TRBJ1-6 | TRBV27 | .
TGTGCCAGCAGCTTGGCCGCGGTCACCGGGGAGCTGTTTTTT | CASSLAAVTGELFF | . | TRBJ2-2 | TRBV5-5 | .
TGTGCCAGCAGTGAAGCGAGGAGGGGGGGCAATCAGCCCCAGCATTTT | CASSEARRGGNQPQHF | . | TRBJ1-5 | TRBV2 | .
TGTGCCAGCAGCCCCACCTGGGCATATGGAAACACCATATATTTT | CASSPTWAYGNTIYF | . | TRBJ1-3 | TRBV7-8 | .
TGTGCCAGCAGCTTTTATGAGACCCAGTACTTC | CASSFYETQYF | . | TRBJ2-5 | TRBV7-2 | .